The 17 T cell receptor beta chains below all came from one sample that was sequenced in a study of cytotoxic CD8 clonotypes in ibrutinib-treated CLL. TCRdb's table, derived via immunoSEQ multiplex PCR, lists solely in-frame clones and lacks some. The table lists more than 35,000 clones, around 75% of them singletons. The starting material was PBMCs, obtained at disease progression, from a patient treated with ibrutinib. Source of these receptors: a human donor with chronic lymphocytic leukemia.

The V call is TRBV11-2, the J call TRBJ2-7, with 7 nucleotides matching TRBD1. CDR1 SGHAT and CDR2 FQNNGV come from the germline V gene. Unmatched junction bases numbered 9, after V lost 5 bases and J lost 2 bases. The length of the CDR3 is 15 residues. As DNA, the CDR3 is TGTGCCAGCAGCCAGACAGGGAAAGGGGCCTACGAGCAGTACTTC. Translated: CASSQTGKGAYEQYF.

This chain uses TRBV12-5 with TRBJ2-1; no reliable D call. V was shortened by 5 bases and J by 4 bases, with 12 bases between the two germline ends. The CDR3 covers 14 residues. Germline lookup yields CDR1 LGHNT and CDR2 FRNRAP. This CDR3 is CASGPWTGYNEQFF. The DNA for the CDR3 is TGTGCTAGTGGTCCTTGGACCGGATACAATGAGCAGTTCTTC. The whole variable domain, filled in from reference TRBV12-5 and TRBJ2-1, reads DARVTQTPRHKVTEMGQEVTMRCQPILGHNTVFWYRQTMMQGLELLAYFRNRAPLDDSGMPKDRFSAEMPDATLATLKIQPSEPRDSAVYFCASGPWTGYNEQFFGPGTRLTVL.

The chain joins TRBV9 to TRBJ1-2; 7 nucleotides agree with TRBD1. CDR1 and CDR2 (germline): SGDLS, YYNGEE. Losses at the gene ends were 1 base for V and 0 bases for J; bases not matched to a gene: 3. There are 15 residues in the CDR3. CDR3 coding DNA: TGTGCCAGCAGCGTAACCCAGGGGGCTAACTATGGCTACACCTTC. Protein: CASSVTQGANYGYTF. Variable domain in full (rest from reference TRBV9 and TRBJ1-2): DSGVTQTPKHLITATGQRVTLRCSPRSGDLSVYWYQQSLDQGLQFLIQYYNGEERAKGNILERFSAQQFPDLHSELNLSSLELGDSALYFCASSVTQGANYGYTFGSGTRLTVV.

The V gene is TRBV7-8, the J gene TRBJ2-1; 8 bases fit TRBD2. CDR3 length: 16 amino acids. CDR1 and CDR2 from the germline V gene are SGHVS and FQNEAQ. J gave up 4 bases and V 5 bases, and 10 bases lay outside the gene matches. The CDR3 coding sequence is TGTGCCAGCAGCCCACGGGGTAGCGGGATTTACAATGAGCAGTTCTTC. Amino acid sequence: CASSPRGSGIYNEQFF. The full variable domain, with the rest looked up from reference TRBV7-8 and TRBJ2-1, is GAGVSQSPRYKVAKRGQDVALRCDPISGHVSLFWYQQALGQGPEFLTYFQNEAQLDKSGLPSDRFFAERPEGSVSTLKIQRTQQEDSAVYLCASSPRGSGIYNEQFFGPGTRLTVL.

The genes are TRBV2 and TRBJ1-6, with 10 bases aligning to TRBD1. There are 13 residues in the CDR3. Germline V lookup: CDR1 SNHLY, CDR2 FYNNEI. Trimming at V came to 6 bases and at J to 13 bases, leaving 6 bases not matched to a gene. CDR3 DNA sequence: TGTGCCAGCAGCCAGGACAGGGGGAATCCCCTCCACTTT. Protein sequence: CASSQDRGNPLHF.

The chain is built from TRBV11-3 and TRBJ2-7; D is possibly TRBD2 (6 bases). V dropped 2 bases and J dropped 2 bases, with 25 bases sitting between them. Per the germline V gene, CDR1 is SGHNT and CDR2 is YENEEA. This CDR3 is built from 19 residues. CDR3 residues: CASSLSGHPDWVGAYEQYF. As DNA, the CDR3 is TGTGCCAGCAGCTTAAGCGGGCACCCCGATTGGGTAGGCGCCTACGAGCAGTACTTC.

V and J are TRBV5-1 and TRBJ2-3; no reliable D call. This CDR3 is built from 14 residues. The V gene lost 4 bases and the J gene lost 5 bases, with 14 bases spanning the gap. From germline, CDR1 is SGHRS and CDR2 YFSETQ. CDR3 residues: CASSPLGWEDTQYF. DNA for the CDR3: TGCGCCAGCAGCCCCCTTGGGTGGGAAGATACGCAGTATTTT.

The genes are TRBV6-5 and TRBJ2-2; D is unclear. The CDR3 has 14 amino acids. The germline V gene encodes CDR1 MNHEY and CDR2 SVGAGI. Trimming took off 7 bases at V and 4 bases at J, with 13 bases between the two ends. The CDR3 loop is CASIGWGSTGELFF. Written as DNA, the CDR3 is TGTGCCAGCATTGGGTGGGGTTCCACCGGGGAGCTGTTTTTT.

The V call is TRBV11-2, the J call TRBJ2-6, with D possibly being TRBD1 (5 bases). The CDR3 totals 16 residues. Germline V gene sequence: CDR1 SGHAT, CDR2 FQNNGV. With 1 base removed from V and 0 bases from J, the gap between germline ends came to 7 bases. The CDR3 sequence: CASSLGGPSGANVLTF. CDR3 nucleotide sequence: TGTGCCAGCAGCTTAGGGGGCCCCTCTGGGGCCAACGTCCTGACTTTC.

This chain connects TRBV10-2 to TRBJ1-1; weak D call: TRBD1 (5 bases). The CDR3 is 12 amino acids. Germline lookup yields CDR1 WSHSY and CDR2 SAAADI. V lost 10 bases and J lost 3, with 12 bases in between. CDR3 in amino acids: CATGTGDTEAFF. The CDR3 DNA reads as TGCGCCACCGGGACCGGGGACACTGAAGCTTTCTTT.

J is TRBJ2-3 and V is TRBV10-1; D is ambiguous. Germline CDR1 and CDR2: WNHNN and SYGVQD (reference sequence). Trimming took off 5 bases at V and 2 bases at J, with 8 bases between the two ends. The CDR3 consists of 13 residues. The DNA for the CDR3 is TGCGCCAGCAGTTCGGACCACACAGATACGCAGTATTTT. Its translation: CASSSDHTDTQYF.

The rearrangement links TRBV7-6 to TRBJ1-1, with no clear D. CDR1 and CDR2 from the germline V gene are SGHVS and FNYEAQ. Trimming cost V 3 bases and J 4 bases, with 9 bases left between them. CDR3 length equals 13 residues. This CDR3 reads CASSLSLITEAFF. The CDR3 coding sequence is TGTGCCAGCAGCTTGTCCCTCATCACTGAAGCTTTCTTT.

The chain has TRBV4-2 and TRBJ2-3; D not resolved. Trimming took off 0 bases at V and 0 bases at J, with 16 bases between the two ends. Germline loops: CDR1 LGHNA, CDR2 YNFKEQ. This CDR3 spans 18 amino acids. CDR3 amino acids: CASSQEGPPLTSTDTQYF. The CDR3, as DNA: TGTGCCAGCAGCCAAGAGGGTCCTCCGTTAACTAGCACAGATACGCAGTATTTT.

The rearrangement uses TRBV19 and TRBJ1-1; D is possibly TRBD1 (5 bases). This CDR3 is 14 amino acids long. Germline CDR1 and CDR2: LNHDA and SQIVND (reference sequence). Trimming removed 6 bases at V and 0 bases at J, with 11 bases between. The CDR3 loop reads CASRLEGMNTEAFF. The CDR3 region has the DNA TGTGCCAGTAGGCTGGAGGGGATGAACACTGAAGCTTTCTTT.

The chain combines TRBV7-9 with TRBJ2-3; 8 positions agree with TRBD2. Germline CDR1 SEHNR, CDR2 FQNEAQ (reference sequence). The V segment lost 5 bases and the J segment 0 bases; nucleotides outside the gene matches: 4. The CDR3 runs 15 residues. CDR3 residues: CASSLLAASTDTQYF. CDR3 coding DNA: TGTGCCAGCAGCCTACTAGCGGCGAGCACAGATACGCAGTATTTT. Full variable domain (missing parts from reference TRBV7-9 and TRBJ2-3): DTGVSQNPRHKITKRGQNVTFRCDPISEHNRLYWYRQTLGQGPEFLTYFQNEAQLEKSRLLSDRFSAERPKGSFSTLEIQRTEQGDSAMYLCASSLLAASTDTQYFGPGTRLTVL.

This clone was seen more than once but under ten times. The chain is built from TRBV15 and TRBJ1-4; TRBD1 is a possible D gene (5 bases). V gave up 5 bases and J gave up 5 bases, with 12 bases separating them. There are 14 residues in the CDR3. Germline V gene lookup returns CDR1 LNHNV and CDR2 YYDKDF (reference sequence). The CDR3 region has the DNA TGTGCCACCAGCCCCCTAGGGGTGAATGAAAAACTGTTTTTT. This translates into CATSPLGVNEKLFF. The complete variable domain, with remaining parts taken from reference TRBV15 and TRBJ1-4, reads DAMVIQNPRYQVTQFGKPVTLSCSQTLNHNVMYWYQQKSSQAPKLLFHYYDKDFNNEADTPDNFQSRRPNTSFCFLDIRSPGLGDTAMYLCATSPLGVNEKLFFGSGTQLSVL.

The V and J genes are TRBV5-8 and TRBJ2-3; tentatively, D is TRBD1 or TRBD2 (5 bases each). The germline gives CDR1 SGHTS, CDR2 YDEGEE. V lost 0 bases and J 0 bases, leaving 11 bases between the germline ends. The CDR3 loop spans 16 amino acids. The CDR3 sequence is CASSLVGTISTDTQYF. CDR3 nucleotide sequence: TGTGCCAGCAGCTTGGTTGGGACGATTAGCACAGATACGCAGTATTTT.